The 10 T cell receptor beta chains given below trace back to one sample, sequenced in a study of cytomegalovirus exposure and HLA in healthy donors (dated by TCRdb to 2016 to 2017). The receptor library was made with the immunoSEQ multiplex PCR assay. For the multiplex PCR, a mixture combining 60 forward primers for TCR Vbeta segments and 13 reverse primers for TCR Jbeta segments was used. Entries here come from immuneACCESS through TCRdb and include only in-frame sequences with V and J called. Some clones fail to appear in such tables; in the studies checked, an unresolved V gene covers under half of the shortfall, and the cause of the remainder is unknown. This sample has under 200,000 clones in its table, and around 78% of those were observed once. Together, the top ten hold about 1.9% of the sample. Sequencing input: PBMCs. These receptors came from a man aged 30 to 45 in good health and CMV-seronegative.

This chain uses TRBV7-6 with TRBJ2-5, with TRBD1 matching over 7 bases. The CDR3 totals 17 residues. Germline assignment: CDR1 SGHVS and CDR2 FNYEAQ. J was trimmed by 2 bases and V by 6 bases; bases with no gene match: 15. CDR3 protein: CASSSAEGARYQETQYF. In DNA, the CDR3 is TGTGCCAGCAGTTCTGCTGAGGGGGCCCGTTATCAAGAGACCCAGTACTTC. The full variable domain, with the rest looked up from reference TRBV7-6 and TRBJ2-5, is GAGVSQSPRYKVTKRGQDVALRCDPISGHVSLYWYRQALGQGPEFLTYFNYEAQQDKSGLPNDRFSAERPEGSISTLTIQRTEQRDSAMYRCASSSAEGARYQETQYFGPGTRLLVL.

The J gene is TRBJ1-3, the V gene TRBV2, with D tentatively TRBD1 (5 bases). Germline V gene lookup returns CDR1 SNHLY and CDR2 FYNNEI. V dropped 4 bases and J dropped 0 bases, with 7 bases sitting between them. The CDR3 contains 14 residues. The CDR3 loop reads CASSGQNSGNTIYF. CDR3 nucleotide sequence: TGTGCCAGCAGTGGACAGAACTCTGGAAACACCATATATTTT.

This sequence joins TRBV12-2 and TRBJ1-4; the table's D call, TRBD1, has no DNA check behind it. TRBV12-2 is deemed a pseudogene. This CDR3 region has 15 residues. The CDR3 loop reads CASRPNRGRVEKLFF. For the CDR3, the DNA is TGTGCAAGTCGCCCGAACAGGGGGCGTGTTGAAAAACTGTTTTTT.

The DNA of the CDR3 is TGTGCCAGCAGCCGGTACCTCTCTAGCGGCACAGATACGCAGTATTTT. Its protein is CASSRYLSSGTDTQYF. The chain uses TRBV14 and TRBJ2-3; maybe TRBD2 (6 bases). CDR3 size: 16 residues. Germline values: CDR1 SGHDN, CDR2 FVKESK. V lost 4 bases and J lost 1, with 15 bases in between.

The rearrangement joins TRBV9 to TRBJ2-1; TRBD1 might be the D (6 bases). The CDR3 loop spans 15 amino acids. CDR1 and CDR2 from the germline V gene are SGDLS and YYNGEE. With 3 bases removed from V and 7 bases from J, the gap between germline ends came to 17 bases. Here the CDR3 reads CASSGYRDNVNEQFF. CDR3 nucleotide sequence: TGTGCCAGCAGCGGATACCGGGACAATGTGAATGAGCAGTTCTTC.

The genes are TRBV21-1 and TRBJ2-5; the tabulated D call, TRBD1, remains unverified against the DNA. TRBV21-1 is a pseudogene locus. The CDR3 length is 16 residues. CDR3 in amino acids: CASSKEDKAYQETQYF. CDR3 bases: TGTGCCAGCAGCAAAGAAGACAAGGCGTACCAAGAGACCCAGTACTTC.

The chain couples TRBV7-9 to TRBJ1-1; D is perhaps TRBD1 (5 bases). CDR3 size: 15 residues. The germline gives CDR1 SEHNR, CDR2 FQNEAQ (reference sequence). V lost 4 bases and J 4 bases, leaving 16 bases between the germline ends. The DNA for the CDR3 is TGTGCCAGCAGCTCCGGCGGGGGGACGGGCACTGAAGCTTTCTTT. This translates into CASSSGGGTGTEAFF.

The chain has TRBV6-1 and TRBJ2-7, with D maybe TRBD2 (6 bases). The germline V and J ends were trimmed by 6 bases and 6 bases, with 12 bases remaining between them. Germline values: CDR1 MNHNS, CDR2 SASEGT. This CDR3 contains 12 residues. CDR3 nucleotides: TGTGCCAGCAGGTCCGCGGGGCTCGAGCAGTACTTC. Encoded protein: CASRSAGLEQYF.

This clone was detected a few times. The chain is built from TRBV10-1 and TRBJ2-1; TRBD1 is a possible D gene (6 bases). This CDR3 region has 13 residues. From germline, CDR1 is WNHNN and CDR2 SYGVQD (reference sequence). The V end was cut by 10 bases, the J end by 4 bases, with 14 bases between. The CDR3 loop reads CATQGHLYNEQFF. CDR3 nucleotide sequence: TGCGCCACGCAGGGGCATTTGTACAATGAGCAGTTCTTC.

The rearrangement joins TRBV4-1 to TRBJ1-5; D may be TRBD1 (5 bases). Germline V CDR1 and CDR2: MGHRA, YSYEKL. The V and J ends lost 4 bases and 2 bases respectively, with 12 bases between them. The length of the CDR3 is 15 residues. The CDR3 DNA reads TGCGCCAGCAGCCCCGGGGGGTTAGGCAATCAGCCCCAGCATTTT. Protein product: CASSPGGLGNQPQHF.